This T cell receptor beta chain was profiled in a study of cytomegalovirus exposure and HLA in healthy donors. Repertoires were generated with immunoSEQ multiplex PCR, while TCRdb's copy carries only in-frame clones and drops some. The repertoire consists of hundreds of thousands of clones, with 86% occurring once and the leading ten covering under 0.9%. This clone was recorded at least ten times. The CDR3 has 14 amino acids. The germline gives CDR1 SEHNR, CDR2 FQNEAQ (reference sequence). V was shortened by 5 bases and J by 1 base, with 8 bases between the two germline ends. The sample was PBMCs. This TCR was recovered from a woman aged 18-30 years in good health and CMV-seronegative. This chain connects TRBV7-9 to TRBJ2-2; D ambiguous. This CDR3 is CASSPARNTGELFF. In DNA, the CDR3 is TGTGCCAGCAGCCCCGCCAGGAACACCGGGGAGCTGTTTTTT.